These 17 T cell receptor beta chains originate from one sample sequenced in a study of CD8 T cells in ankylosing spondylitis. TCRdb reprocessed the 5' RACE reads via MiXCR and lists one record per CDR3 protein. This sample has around 140,000 distinct CDR3 sequences, with 10% to 12% found just once. Sequenced material: blood, either unsorted or a sorted T cell fraction (not recorded which). Receptors originate from a female donor with ankylosing spondylitis or in good health (not recorded which).

This clonotype occurred many times. This chain connects TRBV20-1 to TRBJ2-5, with a possible D match to TRBD2 (5 bases). CDR1 is DFQATT and CDR2 is SNEGSKA in the germline V gene (reference sequence). The germline V and J ends were trimmed by 3 bases and 3 bases, with 17 bases remaining between them. The CDR3 spans 15 residues. CDR3: CSASGGLNQEETQYF. The DNA of the CDR3 is TGCAGTGCTAGCGGCGGGCTGAACCAGGAAGAGACCCAGTACTTC.

This clonotype was seen repeatedly, ten times or more. V is TRBV20-1 and J is TRBJ2-3, with 11 bases that match TRBD1. This CDR3 is 16 amino acids long. CDR1 and CDR2 from the germline V gene are DFQATT and SNEGSKA (reference sequence). The V segment lost 0 bases and the J segment 3 bases; nucleotides outside the gene matches: 5. The DNA for the CDR3 is TGCAGTGCTAGAGATCGGACAGGGGGCCGGACAGATACGCAGTATTTT. Residues: CSARDRTGGRTDTQYF.

This clonotype was detected ten times or more. The rearrangement links TRBV29-1 to TRBJ2-3; 14 nucleotides match TRBD2. V shed 6 bases and J 1 base; nucleotides not matched to a gene: 3. Per the germline V gene, CDR1 is SQVTM and CDR2 is ANQGSEA. CDR3 length: 15 residues. The CDR3 region has the DNA TGCAGCGTGGGGACTAGCGGGGGCCGCACAGATACGCAGTATTTT. Protein: CSVGTSGGRTDTQYF.

This clonotype was observed at least ten times. The V call is TRBV24-1, the J call TRBJ2-3; D is uncertain. V was shortened by 4 bases and J by 3 bases, with 4 bases between the two germline ends. Germline loops: CDR1 KGHDR, CDR2 SFDVKD. This CDR3 is 12 amino acids long. The CDR3 DNA is TGTGCCACCAGTGAATTAACAGATACGCAGTATTTT. Amino acid sequence: CATSELTDTQYF.

This clonotype has just one count. Since no conserved phenylalanine or tryptophan closes the CDR3, a read error is the likely cause. J is TRBJ1-1 and V is TRBV7-2; D is perhaps TRBD1 (5 bases). This CDR3 is 14 amino acids long. With 5 bases removed from V and 10 bases from J, the gap between germline ends came to 20 bases. CDR1 and CDR2 (germline): SGHTA, FQGNSA. CDR3 in amino acids: CASSTVGAGGLAFY. The CDR3 nucleotides read TGTGCCAGCAGCACTGTCGGGGCAGGTGGTCTAGCTTTCTAT.

This clonotype was observed many times. The chain joins TRBV2 to TRBJ2-3, with 7 bases lining up with TRBD2. Trimming removed 8 bases from V and 5 bases from J; junction bases left unmatched: 4. Germline lookup yields CDR1 SNHLY and CDR2 FYNNEI. The CDR3 contains 12 residues. The CDR3 sequence is CASGAGVDTQYF. The CDR3, as DNA: TGTGCCAGCGGCGCGGGGGTAGATACGCAGTATTTT.

This clonotype was found many times. The chain carries TRBV5-1 and TRBJ1-4; D is undetermined. V lost 0 bases and J 3 bases, leaving 9 bases between the germline ends. The CDR3 spans 15 residues. Germline V CDR1 and CDR2: SGHRS, YFSETQ. The CDR3 DNA reads TGCGCCAGCAGCTTGGCCACCCGGCCTAATGAAAAACTGTTTTTT. Translating it yields CASSLATRPNEKLFF.

The sample holds many counts of this clonotype. The J gene is TRBJ2-3, the V gene TRBV25-1; D gene ambiguous. Trimming shortened V by 4 bases and J by 0 bases, and 8 bases separated the two germline ends. The CDR3 is 14 residues long. Germline values: CDR1 MGHDK, CDR2 SYGVNS. CDR3 sequence reads: CASSGAGSTDTQYF. As DNA, the CDR3 is TGTGCCAGCAGTGGAGCAGGCAGCACAGATACGCAGTATTTT. Together with reference TRBV25-1 and TRBJ2-3, the CDR3 gives the full variable domain: EADIYQTPRYLVIGTGKKITLECSQTMGHDKMYWYQQDPGMELHLIHYSYGVNSTEKGDLSSESTVSRIRTEHFPLTLESARPSHTSQYLCASSGAGSTDTQYFGPGTRLTVL.

This clonotype was found many times. The chain recombines TRBV7-6 with TRBJ1-1; D uncertain. This CDR3 spans 13 amino acids. V dropped 3 bases and J dropped 1 base, with 6 bases sitting between them. The germline V gene encodes CDR1 SGHVS and CDR2 FNYEAQ. The CDR3: CASSFGRNTEAFF. Written as DNA, the CDR3 is TGTGCCAGCAGCTTCGGCAGGAACACTGAAGCTTTCTTT.

This clonotype was observed many times. V is TRBV6-5 and J is TRBJ1-6; maybe TRBD1 (6 bases). With 0 bases removed from V and 3 bases from J, the gap between germline ends came to 15 bases. The germline CDR1 and CDR2 sequences are MNHEY and SVGAGI. This CDR3 region has 18 residues. CDR3 nucleotide sequence: TGTGCCAGCAGTTACTCACCGGACAGCATACTCTATAATTCACCCCTCCACTTT. It encodes CASSYSPDSILYNSPLHF.

This chain connects TRBV10-2 to TRBJ2-1; D unclear. V was clipped by 0 bases and J by 15 bases, with 15 bases between them. Germline assignment: CDR1 WSHSY and CDR2 SAAADI. This CDR3 contains 13 residues. CDR3 sequence reads: CASSESESVIRFF. The CDR3 DNA reads TGCGCCAGCAGTGAGTCTGAGTCCGTGATTCGGTTCTTC.

This clonotype was counted ten times or more. CDR3 coding DNA: TGCGCCAGCAGCTTGGGTTCTCCTAACTACAATGAGCAGTTCTTC. Translation: CASSLGSPNYNEQFF. The chain employs TRBV5-1 and TRBJ2-1; D call uncertain. V was trimmed by 0 bases and J by 3 bases, leaving 10 bases between them. The CDR3 runs to 15 residues. The germline CDR1 and CDR2 sequences are SGHRS and YFSETQ.

Many counts were recorded for this clonotype. The chain combines TRBV9 with TRBJ1-3; D perhaps matches TRBD1 (5 bases). The V end was cut by 0 bases, the J end by 0 bases, with 10 bases between. Germline CDR1 reads SGDLS; CDR2 reads YYNGEE. This CDR3 is built from 16 residues. CDR3 amino acids: CASSVDSGSSGNTIYF. The CDR3 bases are TGTGCCAGCAGCGTAGATTCAGGGAGCTCTGGAAACACCATATATTTT.

In this sample, this clonotype turned up many times. This chain links TRBV12-3 or TRBV12-4 with TRBJ1-2; D is perhaps TRBD1 (6 bases). The CDR3 spans 14 residues. V was clipped by 3 bases and J by 3 bases, with 11 bases between them. The CDR3 sequence is CASSFGRGYYGYTF. In DNA, the CDR3 is TGTGCCAGCAGTTTCGGCAGGGGTTACTATGGCTACACCTTC.

The sample holds many counts of this clonotype. The chain combines TRBV20-1 with TRBJ1-1; TRBD1 might be the D (5 bases). In germline, CDR1 is DFQATT, CDR2 SNEGSKA (reference sequence). The germline V and J ends were trimmed by 6 bases and 2 bases, with 13 bases remaining between them. This CDR3 contains 13 residues. CDR3 loop: CSATRDFNTEAFF. CDR3 DNA sequence: TGCAGTGCCACCCGGGACTTTAACACTGAAGCTTTCTTT.

In this sample, this clonotype turned up many times. The DNA for the CDR3 is TGCGCCAGCAGCTTGGGAAGGAATCAAGAGACCCAGTACTTC. Protein product: CASSLGRNQETQYF. The chain combines TRBV5-1 with TRBJ2-5; no clear D gene. The V gene's germline CDR1 is SGHRS and CDR2 YFSETQ. Between the trimmed V and J ends, which lost 0 bases and 2 bases, there was a span of 8 bases. CDR3 length: 14 residues.

There are many counts of this clonotype. V and J are TRBV5-1 and TRBJ1-2; the match to TRBD1 covers 8 bases. The CDR3 covers 13 residues. V gave up 5 bases and J gave up 6 bases; unmatched junction bases: 6. Germline CDR1 and CDR2: SGHRS and YFSETQ. CDR3 DNA: TGCGCCAGCAGTTCGACAGGGGACCATGGCTACACCTTC. This gives the protein CASSSTGDHGYTF.